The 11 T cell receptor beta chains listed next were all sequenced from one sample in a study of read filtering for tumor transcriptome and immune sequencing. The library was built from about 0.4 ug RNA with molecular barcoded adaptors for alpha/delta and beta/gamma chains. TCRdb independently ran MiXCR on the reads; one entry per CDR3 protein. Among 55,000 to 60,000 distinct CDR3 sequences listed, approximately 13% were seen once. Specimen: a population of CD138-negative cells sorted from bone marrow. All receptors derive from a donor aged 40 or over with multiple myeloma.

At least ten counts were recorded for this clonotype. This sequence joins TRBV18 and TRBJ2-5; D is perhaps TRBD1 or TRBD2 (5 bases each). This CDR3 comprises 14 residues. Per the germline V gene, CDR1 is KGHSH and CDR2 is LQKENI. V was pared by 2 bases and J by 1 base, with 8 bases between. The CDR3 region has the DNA TGTGCCAGCTCACCAGTGGGGACCCAAGAGACCCAGTACTTC. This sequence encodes CASSPVGTQETQYF.

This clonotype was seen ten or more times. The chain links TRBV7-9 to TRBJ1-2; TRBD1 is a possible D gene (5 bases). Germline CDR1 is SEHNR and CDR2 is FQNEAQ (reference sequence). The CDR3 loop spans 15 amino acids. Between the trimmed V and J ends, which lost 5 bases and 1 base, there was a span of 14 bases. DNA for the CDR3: TGTGCCAGCAGCCATGTGGGGGATCTTAACTATGGCTACACCTTC. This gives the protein CASSHVGDLNYGYTF.

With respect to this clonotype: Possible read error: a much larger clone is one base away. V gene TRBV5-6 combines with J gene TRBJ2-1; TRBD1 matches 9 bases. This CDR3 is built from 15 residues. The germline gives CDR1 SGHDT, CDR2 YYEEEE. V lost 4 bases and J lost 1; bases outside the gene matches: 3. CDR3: CASSRGTGSYNEQFF. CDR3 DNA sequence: TGTGCCAGCAGCAGGGGGACAGGGTCCTACAATGAGCAGTTCTTC.

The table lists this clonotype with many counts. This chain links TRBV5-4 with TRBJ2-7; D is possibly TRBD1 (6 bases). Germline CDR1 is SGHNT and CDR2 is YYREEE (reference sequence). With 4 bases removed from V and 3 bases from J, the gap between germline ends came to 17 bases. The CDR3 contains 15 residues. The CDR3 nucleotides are TGTGCCAGCAGCGGAGCCGAGACAGGAGGCTACGAGCAGTACTTC. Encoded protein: CASSGAETGGYEQYF.

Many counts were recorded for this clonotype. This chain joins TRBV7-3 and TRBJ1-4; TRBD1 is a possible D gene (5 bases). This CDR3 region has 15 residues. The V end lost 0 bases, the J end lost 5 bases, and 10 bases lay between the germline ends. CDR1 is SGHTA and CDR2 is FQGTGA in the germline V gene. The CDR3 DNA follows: TGTGCCAGCAGCTTAACGGGGGGTTTAAATGAAAAACTGTTTTTT. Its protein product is CASSLTGGLNEKLFF.

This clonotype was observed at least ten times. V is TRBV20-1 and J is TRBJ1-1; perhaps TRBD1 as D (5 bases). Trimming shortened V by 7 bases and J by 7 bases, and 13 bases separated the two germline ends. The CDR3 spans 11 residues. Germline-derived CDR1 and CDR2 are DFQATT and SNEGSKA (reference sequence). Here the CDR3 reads CSVKRDDEAFF. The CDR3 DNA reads TGCAGTGTTAAACGGGACGATGAAGCTTTCTTT.

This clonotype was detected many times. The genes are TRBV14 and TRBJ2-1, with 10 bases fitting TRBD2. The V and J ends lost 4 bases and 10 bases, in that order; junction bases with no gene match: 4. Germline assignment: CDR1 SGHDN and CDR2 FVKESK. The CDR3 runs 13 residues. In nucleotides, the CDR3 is TGTGCCAGCAGCCCGAGGACTAGCGGCGAGCAGTTCTTC. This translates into CASSPRTSGEQFF. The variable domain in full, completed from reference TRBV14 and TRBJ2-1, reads EAGVTQFPSHSVIEKGQTVTLRCDPISGHDNLYWYRRVMGKEIKFLLHFVKESKQDESGMPNNRFLAERTGGTYSTLKVQPAELEDSGVYFCASSPRTSGEQFFGPGTRLTVL.

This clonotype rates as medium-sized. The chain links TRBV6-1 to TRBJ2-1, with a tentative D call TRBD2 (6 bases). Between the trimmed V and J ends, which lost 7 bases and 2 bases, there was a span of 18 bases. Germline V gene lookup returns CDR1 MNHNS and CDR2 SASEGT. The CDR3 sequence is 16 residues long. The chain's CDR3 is CASNLGRGLTYNEQFF. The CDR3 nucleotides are TGTGCCAGCAACCTGGGTCGGGGGTTGACCTACAATGAGCAGTTCTTC.

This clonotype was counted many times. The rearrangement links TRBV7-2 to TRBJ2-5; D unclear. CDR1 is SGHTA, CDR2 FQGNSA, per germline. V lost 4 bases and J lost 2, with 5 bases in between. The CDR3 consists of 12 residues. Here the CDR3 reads CASSSSQETQYF. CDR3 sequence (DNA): TGTGCCAGCAGCTCCTCACAAGAGACCCAGTACTTC.

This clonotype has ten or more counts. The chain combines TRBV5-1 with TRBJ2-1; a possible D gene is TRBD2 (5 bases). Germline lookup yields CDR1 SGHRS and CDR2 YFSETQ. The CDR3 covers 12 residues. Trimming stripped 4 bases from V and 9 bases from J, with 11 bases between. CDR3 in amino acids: CASSPFRGEQFF. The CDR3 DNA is TGCGCCAGCAGCCCCTTTCGGGGTGAGCAGTTCTTC. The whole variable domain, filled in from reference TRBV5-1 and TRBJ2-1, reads KAGVTQTPRYLIKTRGQQVTLSCSPISGHRSVSWYQQTPGQGLQFLFEYFSETQRNKGNFPGRFSGRQFSNSRSEMNVSTLELGDSALYLCASSPFRGEQFFGPGTRLTVL.

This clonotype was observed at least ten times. In DNA form, the CDR3 reads TGTGCCAGCAGCAAGGGTGGGCAGCGCCTGAACACCGGGGAGCTGTTTTTT. It is translated as CASSKGGQRLNTGELFF. The J gene is TRBJ2-2, the V gene TRBV5-4; D remains unclear. The V end lost 4 bases, the J end lost 1 base, and 17 bases lay between the germline ends. The V gene's germline CDR1 is SGHNT and CDR2 YYREEE (reference sequence). The CDR3 contains 17 residues. Using reference TRBV5-4 and TRBJ2-2 for the parts outside the CDR3, the full variable domain is ETGVTQSPTHLIKTRGQQVTLRCSSQSGHNTVSWYQQALGQGPQFIFQYYREEENGRGNFPPRFSGLQFPNYSSELNVNALELDDSALYLCASSKGGQRLNTGELFFGEGSRLTVL.